One T cell receptor beta chain is described in this entry. Its antigen is still unknown. Base qualities are not recorded, but no much larger clone differs from it by a single base. The CDR3 runs 13 residues from the cysteine to the phenylalanine. The CDR3 DNA has 39 bases and is translated from base 1. The germline ends are 7 bases apart after V is trimmed by 2 bases and J by 2 bases. According to the germline V gene, CDR1 reads SGHVS and CDR2 reads FNYEAQ. These data belong to a study of shared clonotypes between healthy human individuals (dated by TCRdb to the early 2020s). About the full investigation: Three men and a couple of women, aged 18 to 49 years, made up the cohort. Per donor, three plates each were used for CD4 naive and CD4 memory, two for CD8 naive, and one for CD8 memory. The study deeply sequenced blood TCR repertoires of five healthy adults to estimate repertoire size and the extent of clonotype sharing between individuals. Different laboratories and diverse techniques were used to prepare libraries and sequence TCR repertoires, to increase sequencing depth and limit assay-specific biases. Per donor, leukapheresis produced somewhere between about 0.85 and 10 billion PBMCs.

Healthy HIV-negative adults with no recently reported acute infections or vaccinations were included as donors. Only Caucasian adults living in Nashville, Tennessee, USA were represented among the donors. CD4+ T cells were enriched through magnetic negative selection, after which naive cells were positively selected on CD45RA and the remaining negative fraction served as the memory subset. After blood collection by leukapheresis, PBMCs were isolated using Ficoll-Histopaque density gradient centrifugation and then cryopreserved in the vapor phase of liquid nitrogen. Analytical flow cytometry was used to check the purity and quantity of each magnetically sorted T cell population. Each sorted fraction had its genomic DNA isolated and then quantified by UV absorbance on a Nanodrop 2000c. Using the deep immunoSEQ assay, TCR CDR3 regions were amplified from genomic DNA by multiplex PCR. Genomic DNA extracted from each cell subset was distributed evenly over all wells of several immunoSEQ 96-well plates, and each plate served as one replicate. Each replicate PCR for sorted subsets received roughly 0.2 ug genomic DNA, equal to roughly 30,000 T cell genomes. Purified libraries were measured with a Qubit 3.0 fluorometer, size-checked on a Bioanalyzer 2100, and measured again with the KAPA Library Quantification kit. Each immunoSEQ 96-well plate was sequenced on its own single-read 150-cycle Illumina NextSeq 550 flow cell. The study's own analysis went as follows. Because the immunoSEQ output included only junctional sequences and no quality scores, the filtering could not be the same as the filtering used for full-length reads. To assign V/J genes and CDR3, sequences were annotated against IMGT germline references using PyIR, a Python wrapper for IgBLAST v1.9. Reads with weak V/J assignments (E-value above 1e-6), missing CDR3, stop codons, out-of-frame junctions, or ambiguous translated residues were removed. V3J clonotypes were defined as sequences sharing an identical inferred V gene, J gene, and CDR3 amino acid sequence. Percentage overlap between repertoires was computed as shared unique clonotypes divided by the size of the smaller repertoire. Richness of each repertoire was evaluated using RTK rarefaction, the Chao1 estimator, and Recon v2.1 estimates of unobserved clonotypes. For all TCRbeta clonotypes obtained by the gDNA method from several donors, generation probabilities were computed with OLGA. The clones in this table, taken by TCRdb from immuneACCESS, are in-frame only. Not every clone is retained; where verified, under half of the shortfall comes from an unresolved V gene, and the cause of the rest is unknown. V and J calls and clone size come straight from that table; D and trimming were deduced from the DNA. The sample yields fewer than 3 million clones; about 90% were counted once. Around 0.4% of the sample goes to the ten largest clones.

Results the study describes overall, beyond this receptor: Clonotypes shared by all four sorted-subset donors showed higher generation probabilities than non-shared clonotypes. Sharing across several donors was observed for approximately 4.6% of naive CD4, about 4% of naive CD8, 2% to 2.5% of memory CD4, and about 0.38% of memory CD8 clonotypes. Based on pairwise subsampling, the degree of clonotype sharing among donors was expected to be affected by sequencing depth. The genetic and exposure-history diversity represented was limited by the small number of donors. Larger estimated clonotype richness was generally found for naive subsets than for memory subsets. Only blood was sampled, and tissue TCR repertoires likely differ from those in blood. Incomplete sequencing was indicated by rarefaction of sorted-subset datasets, despite the large sequencing depth.

The sequenced material came from naive CD4+ T cells from PBMCs. This specimen's cell subset or site label, interpreted: CD45RA+ positively selected. Here the chain combines TRBV7-6 and TRBJ2-7, with the D gene uncertain. The TCR originated in a man between 18 and 35 years old in good health. Some clones in this sample may be carry-over from other donors' samples. The DNA reads TGTGCCAGCAGCTTAAGTCAGGCCTACGAGCAGTACTTC. Its coded protein is CASSLSQAYEQYF.